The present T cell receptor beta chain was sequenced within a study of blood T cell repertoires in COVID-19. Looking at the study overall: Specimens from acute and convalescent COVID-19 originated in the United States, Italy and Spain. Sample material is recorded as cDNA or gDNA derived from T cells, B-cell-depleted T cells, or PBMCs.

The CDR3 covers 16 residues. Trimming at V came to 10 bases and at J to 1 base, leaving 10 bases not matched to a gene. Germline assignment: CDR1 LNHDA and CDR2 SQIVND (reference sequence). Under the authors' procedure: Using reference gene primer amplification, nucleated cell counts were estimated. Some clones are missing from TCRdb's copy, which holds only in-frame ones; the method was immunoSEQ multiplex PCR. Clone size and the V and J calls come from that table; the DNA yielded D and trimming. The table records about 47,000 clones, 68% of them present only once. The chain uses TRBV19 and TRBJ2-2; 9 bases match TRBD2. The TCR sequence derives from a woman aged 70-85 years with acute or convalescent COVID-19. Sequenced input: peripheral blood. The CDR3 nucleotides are TGTGCCACCCGGGGAGCTAGCGGGGAGAACACCGGGGAGCTGTTTTTT. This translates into CATRGASGENTGELFF.